This T cell receptor beta chain was captured in a study of T cell responses to AZD1222 COVID-19 vaccine. The wider study: Researchers grouped second doses given at about 4 or about 12 weeks into one pool.

The CDR3 loop spans 16 amino acids. V trimming: 8 bases; J trimming: 14 bases; junction bases outside the gene matches: 19. A remark on this clone: Its antigen remains unknown.

Some clones are missing from TCRdb's copy, which holds only in-frame ones; the method was immunoSEQ multiplex PCR. The sample shows some 200,000 clones, 85% to 95% of them seen only once. Study-level results: Unmutated variant regions reportedly attract nearly half of all spike-specific TCRs. Most donors were white British and more were female, and clonal diversity was possibly underestimated. Two AZD1222 doses significantly raised spike-specific TCR breadth and depth over controls.

Sequenced here: peripheral blood, sampled on day 0 of AZD1222 vaccination. The V and J genes are TRBV23-1 and TRBJ2-1; 12 nucleotides align to TRBD1. TRBV23-1 is annotated as an ORF whose role is uncertain. This TCR came from an adult in good health. The DNA of the CDR3 is TGCGCCAGCGGGACGTTTCGGGACAGGGGGCGCAAGGTGAAGTTCTTC. Translation: CASGTFRDRGRKVKFF.